The 10 T cell receptor beta chains in this list originate from one sample, sequenced in a study of CD8 T cells in ankylosing spondylitis. Findings and caveats of the study: Seven to nine highly homologous variants formed a TCR beta motif that appeared characteristic of ankylosing spondylitis blood.

Using its own MiXCR run on the 5' RACE reads, TCRdb lists one record per CDR3 protein. Counted here are about 480,000 distinct CDR3 sequences, 15% to 20% occurring once; the ten biggest clones make up just over 1%. The antigens these receptors bind are not known. Sequenced input: blood, either unsorted or a sorted T cell fraction (not recorded which). Receptors originate from a male donor with ankylosing spondylitis.

The V call is TRBV2, the J call TRBJ2-5, with D possibly being TRBD2 (5 bases). V was shortened by 6 bases and J by 2 bases, with 16 bases between the two germline ends. This CDR3 has 15 residues. Germline lookup yields CDR1 SNHLY and CDR2 FYNNEI. In DNA form, the CDR3 reads TGTGCCAGCAGGGGAAACAGAGGGCCTCAAGAGACCCAGTACTTC. It specifies CASRGNRGPQETQYF.

The chain couples TRBV11-2 to TRBJ2-2; no clear D. CDR3 length equals 18 residues. Trimming stripped 2 bases from V and 4 bases from J, with 20 bases between. The V gene's germline CDR1 is SGHAT and CDR2 FQNNGV. CDR3: CASSLRARFGRPTGELFF. The CDR3 nucleotides are TGTGCCAGCAGCTTAAGGGCGAGGTTTGGGCGGCCCACCGGGGAGCTGTTTTTT.

The table lists this clonotype with many counts. The chain is built from TRBV29-1 and TRBJ2-5; D ambiguous. Per germline, CDR1 SQVTM and CDR2 ANQGSEA. This CDR3 region has 12 residues. Trimming removed 3 bases from V and 2 bases from J, with 7 bases in between. The CDR3 here is CSVERQQETQYF. CDR3 in DNA: TGCAGCGTTGAGAGACAACAAGAGACCCAGTACTTC.

This clonotype was seen a few times. V and J are TRBV6-1 and TRBJ1-1, with 8 positions matching TRBD1. CDR3 size: 15 residues. The germline V gene encodes CDR1 MNHNS and CDR2 SASEGT. V shed 5 bases, J shed 6 bases, and the junction held 11 bases outside the gene matches. The CDR3 DNA reads TGTGCCAGCAGTCCTAAATCGACAGGGGCGCCTGAAGCTTTCTTT. It codes for CASSPKSTGAPEAFF.

This clonotype was picked up a small number of times. The chain has TRBV5-1 and TRBJ2-7; 11 nucleotides align to TRBD1. The ends lost 0 bases at V and 4 bases at J; junction bases unmatched: 6. The V gene's germline CDR1 is SGHRS and CDR2 YFSETQ. The CDR3 spans 16 residues. CDR3 protein: CASSLAGQGASYEQYF. The CDR3 DNA reads as TGCGCCAGCAGCTTGGCCGGACAGGGGGCTTCGTACGAGCAGTACTTC.

The V gene is TRBV20-1, the J gene TRBJ1-5, with 7 bases that match TRBD1. CDR3 size: 14 residues. V lost 2 bases, J lost 4 bases, and 5 bases stayed unmatched. Germline-derived CDR1 and CDR2 are DFQATT and SNEGSKA (reference sequence). CDR3: CSARPGTENQPQHF. The CDR3 DNA follows: TGCAGTGCTAGACCGGGGACAGAAAATCAGCCCCAGCATTTT.

V usage is TRBV19 and J usage is TRBJ1-1; a weak D match, TRBD1 (6 bases). Germline V gene lookup returns CDR1 LNHDA and CDR2 SQIVND (reference sequence). The V end was cut by 5 bases, the J end by 4 bases, with 17 bases between. The CDR3 covers 15 residues. CDR3 sequence: CASSFRQAVGTEAFF. The CDR3 nucleotides are TGTGCCAGTAGTTTTCGACAGGCCGTCGGCACTGAAGCTTTCTTT.

This clonotype was recorded at least ten times. The chain employs TRBV12-3 or TRBV12-4 and TRBJ1-5; TRBD1 matches at 7 bases. The V and J ends lost 6 bases and 6 bases, in that order; junction bases with no gene match: 5. This CDR3 comprises 13 residues. CDR3 region: CASSGQVGQPQHF. DNA of the CDR3: TGTGCCAGCAGCGGACAGGTGGGTCAGCCCCAGCATTTT.

This clonotype has more than one count but fewer than ten. J is TRBJ1-1 and V is TRBV6-1, with D possibly TRBD1 on 5 matching bases. Trimming removed 6 bases from V and 0 bases from J, with 14 bases in between. The CDR3 consists of 15 residues. CDR1 and CDR2 from the germline V gene are MNHNS and SASEGT. In DNA, the CDR3 is TGTGCCAGCAGCGGTCCTCTGGGACTGAACACTGAAGCTTTCTTT. Translated: CASSGPLGLNTEAFF.

This clonotype was seen at least ten times. This chain uses TRBV10-3 with TRBJ2-1, with unresolved D. The V and J ends lost 3 bases and 3 bases respectively, with 3 bases between them. From germline, CDR1 is ENHRY and CDR2 SYGVKD. The CDR3 is 12 amino acids. The CDR3 sequence: CAISEFYNEQFF. DNA for the CDR3: TGTGCCATCAGTGAATTCTACAATGAGCAGTTCTTC.